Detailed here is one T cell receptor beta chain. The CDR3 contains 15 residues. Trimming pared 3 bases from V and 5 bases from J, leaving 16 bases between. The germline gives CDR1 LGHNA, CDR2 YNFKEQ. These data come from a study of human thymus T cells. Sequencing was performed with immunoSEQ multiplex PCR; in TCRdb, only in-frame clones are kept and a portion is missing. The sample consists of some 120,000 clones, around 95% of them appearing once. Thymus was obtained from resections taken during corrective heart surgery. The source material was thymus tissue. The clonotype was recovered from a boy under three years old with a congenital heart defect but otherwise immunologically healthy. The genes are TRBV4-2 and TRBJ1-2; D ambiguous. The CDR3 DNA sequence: TGTGCCAGCAGCCATCCCCTCCAAGGGTGGTATGGCTACACCTTC. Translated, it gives CASSHPLQGWYGYTF.